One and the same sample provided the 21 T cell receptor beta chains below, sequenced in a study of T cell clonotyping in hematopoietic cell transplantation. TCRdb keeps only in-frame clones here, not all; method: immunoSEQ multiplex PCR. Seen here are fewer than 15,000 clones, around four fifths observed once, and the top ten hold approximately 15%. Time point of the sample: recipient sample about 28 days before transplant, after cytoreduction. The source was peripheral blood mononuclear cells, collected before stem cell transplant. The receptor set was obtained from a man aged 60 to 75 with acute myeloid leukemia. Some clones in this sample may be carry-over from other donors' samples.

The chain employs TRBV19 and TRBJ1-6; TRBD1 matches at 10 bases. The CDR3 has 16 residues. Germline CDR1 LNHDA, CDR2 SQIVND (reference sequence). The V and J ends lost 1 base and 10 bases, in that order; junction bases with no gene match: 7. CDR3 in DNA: TGTGCCAGTAGTATAGGGGTGGGGACAGGGGTCTCACCCCTCCACTTT. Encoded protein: CASSIGVGTGVSPLHF.

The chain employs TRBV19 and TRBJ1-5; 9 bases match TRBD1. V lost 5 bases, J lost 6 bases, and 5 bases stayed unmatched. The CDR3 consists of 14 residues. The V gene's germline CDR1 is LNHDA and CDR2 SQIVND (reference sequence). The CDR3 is CASSRQGVGQPQHF. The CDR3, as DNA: TGTGCCAGTAGTCGACAGGGGGTGGGTCAGCCCCAGCATTTT. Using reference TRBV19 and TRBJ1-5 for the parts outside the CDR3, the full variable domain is DGGITQSPKYLFRKEGQNVTLSCEQNLNHDAMYWYRQDPGQGLRLIYYSQIVNDFQKGDIAEGYSVSREKKESFPLTVTSAQKNPTAFYLCASSRQGVGQPQHFGDGTRLSIL.

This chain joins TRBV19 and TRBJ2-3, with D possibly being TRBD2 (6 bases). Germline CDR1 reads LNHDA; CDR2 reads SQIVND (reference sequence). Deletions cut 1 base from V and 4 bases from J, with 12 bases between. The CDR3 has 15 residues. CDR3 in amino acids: CASSIAGGISDTQYF. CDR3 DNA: TGTGCCAGTAGTATAGCCGGCGGGATCTCAGATACGCAGTATTTT.

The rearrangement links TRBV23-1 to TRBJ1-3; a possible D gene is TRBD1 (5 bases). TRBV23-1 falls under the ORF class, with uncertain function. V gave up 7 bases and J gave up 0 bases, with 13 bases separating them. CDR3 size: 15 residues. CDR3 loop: CASITGALSGNTIYF. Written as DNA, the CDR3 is TGCGCCAGCATAACAGGCGCCCTCTCTGGAAACACCATATATTTT.

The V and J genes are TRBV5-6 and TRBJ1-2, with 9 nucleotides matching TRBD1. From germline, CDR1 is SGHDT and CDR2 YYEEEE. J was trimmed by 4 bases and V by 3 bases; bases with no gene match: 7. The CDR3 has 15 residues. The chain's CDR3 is CASSSTGGIVYGYTF. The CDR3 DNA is TGTGCCAGCAGCTCCACAGGGGGCATTGTCTATGGCTACACCTTC.

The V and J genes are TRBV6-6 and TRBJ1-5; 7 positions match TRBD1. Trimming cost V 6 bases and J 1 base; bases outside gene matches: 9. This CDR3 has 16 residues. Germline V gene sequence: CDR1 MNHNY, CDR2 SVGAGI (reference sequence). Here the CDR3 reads CASRKKTGTSNQPQHF. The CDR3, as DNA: TGTGCCAGCAGAAAAAAGACAGGGACAAGCAATCAGCCCCAGCATTTT.

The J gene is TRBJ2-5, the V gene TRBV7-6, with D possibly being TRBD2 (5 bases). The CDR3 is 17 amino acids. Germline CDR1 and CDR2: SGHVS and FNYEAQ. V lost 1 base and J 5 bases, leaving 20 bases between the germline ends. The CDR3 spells CASSLVGRGRPGETQYF. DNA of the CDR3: TGTGCCAGCAGCTTAGTCGGTCGTGGGCGTCCGGGGGAGACCCAGTACTTC.

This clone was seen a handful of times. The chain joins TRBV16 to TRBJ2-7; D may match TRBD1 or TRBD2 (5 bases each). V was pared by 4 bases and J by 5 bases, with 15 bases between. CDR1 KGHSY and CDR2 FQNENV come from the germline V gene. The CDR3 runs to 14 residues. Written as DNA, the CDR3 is TGTGCCAGCAGCCCCTACATCCGGGGCAACGAGCAGTACTTC. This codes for CASSPYIRGNEQYF.

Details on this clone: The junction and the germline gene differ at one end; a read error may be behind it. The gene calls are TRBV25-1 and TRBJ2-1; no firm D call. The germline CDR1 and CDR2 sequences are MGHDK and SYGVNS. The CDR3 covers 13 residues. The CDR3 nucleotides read TGTGCCAGCGGTGACTGGCTTTACAATGAGCAGTTCTTC. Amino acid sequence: CASGDWLYNEQFF.

CDR3 loop: CATSREKTPQYF. CDR3 DNA: TGTGCCACCAGCAGAGAGAAGACACCGCAGTATTTT. The chain employs TRBV15 and TRBJ2-3; no clear D gene. The CDR3 runs to 12 residues. The V and J ends lost 0 bases and 10 bases respectively, with 8 bases between them. CDR1 LNHNV and CDR2 YYDKDF come from the germline V gene (reference sequence).

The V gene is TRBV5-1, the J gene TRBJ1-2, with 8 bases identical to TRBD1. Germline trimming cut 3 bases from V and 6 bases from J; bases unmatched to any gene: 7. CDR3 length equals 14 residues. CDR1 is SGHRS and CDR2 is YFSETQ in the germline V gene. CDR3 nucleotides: TGCGCCAGCAGCTACGGACAGGGCGAGGATGGCTACACCTTC. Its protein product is CASSYGQGEDGYTF.

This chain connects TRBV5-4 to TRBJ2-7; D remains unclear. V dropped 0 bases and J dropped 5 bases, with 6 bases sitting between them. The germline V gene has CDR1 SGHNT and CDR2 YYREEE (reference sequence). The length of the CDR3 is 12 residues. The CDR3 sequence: CASSLGNNEQYF. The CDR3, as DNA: TGTGCCAGCAGCTTGGGCAACAACGAGCAGTACTTC.

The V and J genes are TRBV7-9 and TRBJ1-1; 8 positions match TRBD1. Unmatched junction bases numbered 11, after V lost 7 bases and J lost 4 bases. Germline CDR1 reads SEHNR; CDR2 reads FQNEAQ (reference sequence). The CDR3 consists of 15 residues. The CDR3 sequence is CASTTGVGVRTEAFF. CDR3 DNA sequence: TGTGCCAGCACGACAGGGGTCGGAGTTCGCACTGAAGCTTTCTTT.

The CDR3 DNA reads as TGTGCCAGCAGCTCTACCCCCGGGACTCCCCTCCACTTT. It yields the protein CASSSTPGTPLHF. V usage is TRBV11-2 and J usage is TRBJ1-6, with D possibly being TRBD1 (5 bases). Germline CDR1 and CDR2: SGHAT and FQNNGV. Deletions cut 4 bases from V and 13 bases from J, with 14 bases between. CDR3 length: 13 amino acids.

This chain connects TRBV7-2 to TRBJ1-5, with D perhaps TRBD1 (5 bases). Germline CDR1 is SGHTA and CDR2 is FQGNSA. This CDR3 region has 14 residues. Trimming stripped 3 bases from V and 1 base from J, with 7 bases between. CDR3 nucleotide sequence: TGTGCCAGCAGCTTCCCAGGGAGCAATCAGCCCCAGCATTTT. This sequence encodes CASSFPGSNQPQHF.

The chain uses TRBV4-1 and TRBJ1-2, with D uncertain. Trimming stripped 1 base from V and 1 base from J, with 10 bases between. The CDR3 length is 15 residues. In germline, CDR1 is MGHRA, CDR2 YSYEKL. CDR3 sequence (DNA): TGCGCCAGCAGCCAAGGCACAGCCCTTAACTATGGCTACACCTTC. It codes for CASSQGTALNYGYTF.

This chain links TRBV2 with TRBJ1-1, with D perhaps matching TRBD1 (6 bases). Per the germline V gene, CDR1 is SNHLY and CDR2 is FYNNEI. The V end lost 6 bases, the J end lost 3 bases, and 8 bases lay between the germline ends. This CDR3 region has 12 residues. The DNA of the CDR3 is TGTGCCAGCAGACAGGGCTACACTGAAGCTTTCTTT. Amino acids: CASRQGYTEAFF.

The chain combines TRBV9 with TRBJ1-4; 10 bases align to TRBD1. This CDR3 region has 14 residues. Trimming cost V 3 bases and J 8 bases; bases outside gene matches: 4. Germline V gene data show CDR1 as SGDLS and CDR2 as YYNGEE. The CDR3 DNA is TGTGCCAGCAGCGAAGGGACAGGGGAGGAAAAACTGTTTTTT. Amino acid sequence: CASSEGTGEEKLFF.

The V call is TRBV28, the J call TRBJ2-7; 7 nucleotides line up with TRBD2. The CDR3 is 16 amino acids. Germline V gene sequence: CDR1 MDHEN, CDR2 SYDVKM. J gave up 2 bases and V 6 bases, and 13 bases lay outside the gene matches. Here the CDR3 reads CASSPRGGSTAYEQYF. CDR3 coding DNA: TGTGCCAGCAGCCCAAGGGGAGGGAGTACTGCCTACGAGCAGTACTTC.

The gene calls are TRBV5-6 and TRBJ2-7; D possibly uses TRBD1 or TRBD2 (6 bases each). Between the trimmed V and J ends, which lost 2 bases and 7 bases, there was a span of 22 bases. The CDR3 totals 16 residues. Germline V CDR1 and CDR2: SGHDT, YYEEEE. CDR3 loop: CASSFPGAALGGEQYF. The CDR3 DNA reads TGTGCCAGCAGCTTCCCGGGGGCAGCTCTCGGAGGGGAGCAGTACTTC.

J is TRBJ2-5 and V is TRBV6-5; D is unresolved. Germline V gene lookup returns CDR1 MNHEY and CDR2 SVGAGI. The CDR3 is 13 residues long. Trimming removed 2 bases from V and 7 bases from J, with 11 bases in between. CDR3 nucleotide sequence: TGTGCCAGCAGTTACGCCCCGAAAGGGACCCAGTACTTC. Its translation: CASSYAPKGTQYF.